This passage covers 7 T cell receptor beta chains from one sample sequenced in a study of blood T cell repertoires in COVID-19. This table comes from immunoSEQ multiplex PCR, and its TCRdb copy is limited to in-frame clones, with some not included. The sample shows about 120,000 clones, about 85% of them seen only once. The sequenced material came from peripheral blood. These receptors were collected from a human donor in a cohort sampled during active COVID-19.

The V and J genes are TRBV4-3 and TRBJ2-2; no reliable D call. Trimming pared 0 bases from V and 6 bases from J, leaving 5 bases between. The CDR3 has 13 residues. Germline loops: CDR1 LGHNA, CDR2 YSLEER. The CDR3 region is CASSQDPAGELFF. CDR3 sequence (DNA): TGCGCCAGCAGCCAAGATCCCGCCGGGGAGCTGTTTTTT.

V is TRBV19 and J is TRBJ2-1; 7 bases line up with TRBD2. Per germline, CDR1 LNHDA and CDR2 SQIVND (reference sequence). Losses at the gene ends were 5 bases for V and 5 bases for J; bases not matched to a gene: 15. This CDR3 has 17 residues. CDR3 nucleotides: TGTGCCAGTAGTTCGGCCCTGGGGCGGGGGTCCCACAATGAGCAGTTCTTC. Translated: CASSSALGRGSHNEQFF.

The rearrangement links TRBV2 to TRBJ2-7, with 15 bases matching TRBD2. V was pared by 3 bases and J by 3 bases, with 0 bases of the junction left unmatched. The CDR3 is made up of 15 amino acids. Germline V CDR1 and CDR2: SNHLY, FYNNEI. CDR3 protein: CASSEGLAGGYEQYF. In DNA form, the CDR3 reads TGTGCCAGCAGTGAGGGACTAGCGGGGGGCTACGAGCAGTACTTC.

The chain couples TRBV14 to TRBJ1-2; 7 bases agree with TRBD1. This CDR3 region has 16 residues. Germline values: CDR1 SGHDN, CDR2 FVKESK. After removal of 1 base from V and 4 bases from J, the junction contained 9 bases not matched to a gene. Here the CDR3 DNA reads TGTGCCAGCAGCCAAGGAACAGGGGCCTTATTCTATGGCTACACCTTC. Translation gives CASSQGTGALFYGYTF.

V usage is TRBV19 and J usage is TRBJ2-3; 7 positions match TRBD1. Per the germline V gene, CDR1 is LNHDA and CDR2 is SQIVND (reference sequence). The CDR3 is made up of 14 amino acids. V lost 5 bases and J lost 5; bases outside the gene matches: 7. The CDR3 DNA reads TGTGCCAGTAGTCTTACAGGGGCTAGAGATACGCAGTATTTT. Translated: CASSLTGARDTQYF.

The CDR3 nucleotides read TGTGCCAGCTCACCATCCAGGGGGAGTCTCAATGAGCAGTTCTTC. This gives the protein CASSPSRGSLNEQFF. The chain employs TRBV18 and TRBJ2-1; 7 bases map to TRBD1. Germline V gene data show CDR1 as KGHSH and CDR2 as LQKENI. This CDR3 comprises 15 residues. The junction had 7 bases not matched to a gene; V was cut back by 2 bases and J by 6 bases.

This clone has a single count. This rearrangement joins TRBV7-2 to TRBJ2-1, with D possibly being TRBD1 (6 bases). The V end lost 5 bases, the J end lost 7 bases, and 15 bases lay between the germline ends. The CDR3 is made up of 14 amino acids. Per germline, CDR1 SGHTA and CDR2 FQGNSA. CDR3 loop: CASSVYRDGNEQFF. In DNA form, the CDR3 reads TGTGCCAGCAGCGTCTACAGGGATGGAAATGAGCAGTTCTTC.